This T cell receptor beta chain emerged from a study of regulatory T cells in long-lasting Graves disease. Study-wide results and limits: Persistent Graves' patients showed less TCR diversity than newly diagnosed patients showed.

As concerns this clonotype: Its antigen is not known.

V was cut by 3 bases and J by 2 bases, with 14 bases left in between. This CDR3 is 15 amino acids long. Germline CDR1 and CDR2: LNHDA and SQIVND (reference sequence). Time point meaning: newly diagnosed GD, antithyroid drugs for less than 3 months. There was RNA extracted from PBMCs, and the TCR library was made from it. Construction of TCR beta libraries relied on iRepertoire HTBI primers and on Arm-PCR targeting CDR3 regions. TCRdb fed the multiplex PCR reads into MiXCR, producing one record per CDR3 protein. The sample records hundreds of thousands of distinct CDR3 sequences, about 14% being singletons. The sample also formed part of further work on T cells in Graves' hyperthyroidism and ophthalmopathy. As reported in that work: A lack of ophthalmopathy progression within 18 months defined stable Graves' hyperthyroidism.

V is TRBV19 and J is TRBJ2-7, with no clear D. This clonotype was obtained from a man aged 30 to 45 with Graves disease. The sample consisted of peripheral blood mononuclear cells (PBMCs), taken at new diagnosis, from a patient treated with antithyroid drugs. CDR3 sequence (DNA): TGTGCCAGTAGTATGTCACACGCGGCCACCTACGAGCAGTACTTC. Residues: CASSMSHAATYEQYF.